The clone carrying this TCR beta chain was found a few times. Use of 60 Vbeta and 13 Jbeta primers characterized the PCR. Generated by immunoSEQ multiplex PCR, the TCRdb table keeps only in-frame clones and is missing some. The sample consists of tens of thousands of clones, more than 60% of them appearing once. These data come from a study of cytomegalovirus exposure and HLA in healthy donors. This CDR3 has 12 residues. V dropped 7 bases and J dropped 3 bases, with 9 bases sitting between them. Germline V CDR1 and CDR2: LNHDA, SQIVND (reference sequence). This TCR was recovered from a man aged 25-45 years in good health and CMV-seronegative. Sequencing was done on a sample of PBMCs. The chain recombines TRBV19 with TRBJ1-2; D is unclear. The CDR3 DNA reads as TGTGCCAGTACCGAGACTGACTATGGCTACACCTTC. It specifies CASTETDYGYTF.